The TCR beta chain under discussion was sequenced for a study of blood T cells in healthy people across ages. CDR3 length equals 12 residues. CDR1 is SQVTM and CDR2 is ANQGSEA in the germline V gene. V lost 6 bases and J lost 4, with 12 bases in between. It was with a sample-barcoded 5' primer and a J-beta primer mix that a second PCR of roughly 6 to 12 cycles was run. In TCRdb, the 5' RACE reads were re-called with MiXCR into one record per CDR3 protein. The sample shows approximately 780,000 distinct CDR3 sequences, roughly 25% of them seen only once. Another study also made use of these data, one on T cells of mothers and their children. From that report: The TCR beta CDR3 read count exceeded 8.5 million for each mother and was several million for each child.

The clonotype originates from a boy younger than 18 in good health. What was sequenced was blood. The chain links TRBV29-1 to TRBJ1-2; the D is unclear. Here the CDR3 reads CSVEWPAYGYTF. The DNA of the CDR3 is TGCAGCGTGGAATGGCCGGCCTATGGCTACACCTTC.